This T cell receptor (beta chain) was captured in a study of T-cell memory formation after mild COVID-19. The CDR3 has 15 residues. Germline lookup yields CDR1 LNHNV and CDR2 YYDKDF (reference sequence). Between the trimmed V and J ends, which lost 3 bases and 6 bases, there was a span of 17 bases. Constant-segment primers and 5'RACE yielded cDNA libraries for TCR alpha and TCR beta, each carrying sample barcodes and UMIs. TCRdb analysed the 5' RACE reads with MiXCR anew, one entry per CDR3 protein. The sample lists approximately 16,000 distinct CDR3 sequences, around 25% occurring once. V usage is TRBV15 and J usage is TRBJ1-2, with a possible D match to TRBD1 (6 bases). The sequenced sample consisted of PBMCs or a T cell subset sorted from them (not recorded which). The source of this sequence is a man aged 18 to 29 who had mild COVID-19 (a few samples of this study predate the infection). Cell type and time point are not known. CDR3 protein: CATSRKDRDLDGYTF. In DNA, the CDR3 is TGTGCCACCAGCAGGAAGGACAGAGACTTGGATGGCTACACCTTC.